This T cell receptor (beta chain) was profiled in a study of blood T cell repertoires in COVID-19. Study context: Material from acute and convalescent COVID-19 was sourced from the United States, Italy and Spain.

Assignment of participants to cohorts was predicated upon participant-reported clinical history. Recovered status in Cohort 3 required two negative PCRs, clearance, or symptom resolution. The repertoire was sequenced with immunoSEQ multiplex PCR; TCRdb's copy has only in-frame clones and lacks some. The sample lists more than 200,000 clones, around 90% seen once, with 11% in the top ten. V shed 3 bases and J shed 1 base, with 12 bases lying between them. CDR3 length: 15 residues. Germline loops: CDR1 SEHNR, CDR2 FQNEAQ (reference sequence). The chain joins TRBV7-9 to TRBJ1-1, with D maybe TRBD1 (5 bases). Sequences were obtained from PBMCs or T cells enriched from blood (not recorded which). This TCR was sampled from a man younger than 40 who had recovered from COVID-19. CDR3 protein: CASSFLLRENTEAFF. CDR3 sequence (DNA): TGTGCCAGCAGCTTTCTCCTCAGGGAGAACACTGAAGCTTTCTTT.